This TCR beta chain was observed in a study of T cells in Graves' hyperthyroidism and ophthalmopathy. Looking at the study overall: Pretreatment peripheral blood was obtained at initial diagnosis.

What was amplified from RNA transcripts were TCR beta CDR3 regions. First-round RT-PCR with HTBI primers amplified the TCR CDR3 region. From the multiplex PCR reads, TCRdb called clonotypes with MiXCR, one entry per CDR3 protein. The sample shows roughly 240,000 distinct CDR3 sequences, approximately 24% of them seen only once. Study-wide points: Blood samples included most of the expanded thyroid clonotypes exceeding 0.001.

The sample holds many counts of this clonotype. Antigen unknown. Together with thyroid ultrasound, orbital computed tomography, serum thyroxine and TRAb, clinical symptoms were used for diagnoses. Sequencing was done on a sample of blood. This receptor was identified in a woman between 40 and 50 years old with Graves' ophthalmopathy.

For the CDR3, the DNA is TGTGCCAGCAGCTTATTGACAGGCCCTACCTACTACGAGCAGTACTTC. Encoded protein: CASSLLTGPTYYEQYF. The chain uses TRBV7-2 and TRBJ2-7; possibly TRBD1 for D (6 bases). CDR1 and CDR2 from the germline V gene are SGHTA and FQGNSA. V lost 2 bases to trimming and J lost 3 bases, with 17 bases between them. CDR3 length equals 16 residues.